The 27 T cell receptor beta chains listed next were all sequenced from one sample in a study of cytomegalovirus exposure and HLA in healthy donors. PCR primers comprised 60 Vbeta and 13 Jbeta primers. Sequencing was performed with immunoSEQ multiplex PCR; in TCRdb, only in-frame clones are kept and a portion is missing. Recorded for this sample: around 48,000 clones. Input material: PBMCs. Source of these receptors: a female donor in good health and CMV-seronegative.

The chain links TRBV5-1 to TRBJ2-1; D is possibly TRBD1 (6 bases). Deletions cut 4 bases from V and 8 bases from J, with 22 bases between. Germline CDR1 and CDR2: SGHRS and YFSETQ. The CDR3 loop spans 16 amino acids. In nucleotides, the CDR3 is TGCGCCAGCAGCCCTGGGTATTTAACAGGGAACGATGAGCAGTTCTTC. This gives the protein CASSPGYLTGNDEQFF.

CDR3 residues: CASSLARAGKETQYF. CDR3 in DNA: TGTGCCAGCAGCTTAGCCAGGGCTGGGAAAGAGACCCAGTACTTC. J is TRBJ2-5 and V is TRBV7-9; a weak D match, TRBD1 (5 bases). This CDR3 comprises 15 residues. Germline V gives CDR1 SEHNR, CDR2 FQNEAQ (reference sequence). The V and J ends lost 0 bases and 3 bases respectively, with 11 bases between them.

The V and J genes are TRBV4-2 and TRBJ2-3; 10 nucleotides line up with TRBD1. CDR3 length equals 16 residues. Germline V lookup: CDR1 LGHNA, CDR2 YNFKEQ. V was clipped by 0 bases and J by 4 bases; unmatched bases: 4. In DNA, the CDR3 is TGTGCCAGCAGCCAAGACCCGACAGGGGGCCCAGATACGCAGTATTTT. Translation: CASSQDPTGGPDTQYF.

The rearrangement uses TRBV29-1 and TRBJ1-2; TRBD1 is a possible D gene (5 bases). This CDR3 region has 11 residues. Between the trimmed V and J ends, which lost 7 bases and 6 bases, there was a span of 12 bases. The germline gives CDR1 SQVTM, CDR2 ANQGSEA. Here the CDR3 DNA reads TGCAGCGGTGCCTCGGGGGATGGCTACACCTTC. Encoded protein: CSGASGDGYTF. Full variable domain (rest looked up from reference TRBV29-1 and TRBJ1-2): SAVISQKPSRDICQRGTSLTIQCQVDSQVTMMFWYRQQPGQSLTLIATANQGSEATYESGFVIDKFPISRPNLTFSTLTVSNMSPEDSSIYLCSGASGDGYTFGSGTRLTVV.

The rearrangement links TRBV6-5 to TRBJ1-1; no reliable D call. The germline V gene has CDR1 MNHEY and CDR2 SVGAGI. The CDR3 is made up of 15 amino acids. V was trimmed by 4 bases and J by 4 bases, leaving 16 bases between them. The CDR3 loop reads CASSLDGLGATEAFF. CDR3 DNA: TGTGCCAGCAGTTTAGACGGCCTCGGAGCCACTGAAGCTTTCTTT.

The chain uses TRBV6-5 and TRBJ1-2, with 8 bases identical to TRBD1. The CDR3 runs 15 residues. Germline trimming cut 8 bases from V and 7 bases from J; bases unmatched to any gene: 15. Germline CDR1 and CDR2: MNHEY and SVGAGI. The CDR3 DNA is TGTGCCAGCTCCGCCCGACAGGGGTCATGGGGTGGCTACACCTTC. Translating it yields CASSARQGSWGGYTF.

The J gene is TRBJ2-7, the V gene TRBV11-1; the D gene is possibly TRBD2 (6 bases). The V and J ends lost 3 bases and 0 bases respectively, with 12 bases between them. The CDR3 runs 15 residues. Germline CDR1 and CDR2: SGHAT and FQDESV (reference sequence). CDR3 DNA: TGTGCCAGCAGCTTCACGGGACTCTCCTCCTACGAGCAGTACTTC. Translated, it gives CASSFTGLSSYEQYF.

Written as DNA, the CDR3 is TGTGCCAGCTCACCATCAACAGATACGCAGTATTTT. This translates into CASSPSTDTQYF. The V gene is TRBV18, the J gene TRBJ2-3; D unresolved. This CDR3 comprises 12 residues. Germline V CDR1 and CDR2: KGHSH, LQKENI. Trimming removed 2 bases from V and 3 bases from J, with 3 bases in between.

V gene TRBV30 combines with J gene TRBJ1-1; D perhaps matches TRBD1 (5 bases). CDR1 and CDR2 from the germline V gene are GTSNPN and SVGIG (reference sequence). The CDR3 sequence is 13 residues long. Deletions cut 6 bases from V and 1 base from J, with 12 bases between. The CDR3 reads CACVLGGNTEAFF. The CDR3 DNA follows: TGTGCCTGCGTGCTCGGGGGGAACACTGAAGCTTTCTTT.

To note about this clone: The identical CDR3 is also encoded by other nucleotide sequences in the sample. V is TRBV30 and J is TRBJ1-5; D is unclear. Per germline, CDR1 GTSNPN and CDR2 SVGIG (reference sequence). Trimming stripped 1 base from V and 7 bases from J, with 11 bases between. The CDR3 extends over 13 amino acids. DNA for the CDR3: TGTGCCTGGAGTGCGGGAGGGAACCAGCCCCAGCATTTT. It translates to CAWSAGGNQPQHF.

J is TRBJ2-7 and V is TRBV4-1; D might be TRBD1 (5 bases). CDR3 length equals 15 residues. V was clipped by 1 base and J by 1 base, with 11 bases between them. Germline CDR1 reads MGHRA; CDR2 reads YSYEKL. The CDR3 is CASSQGITGSYEQYF. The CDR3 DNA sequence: TGCGCCAGCAGCCAAGGGATAACAGGATCCTACGAGCAGTACTTC.

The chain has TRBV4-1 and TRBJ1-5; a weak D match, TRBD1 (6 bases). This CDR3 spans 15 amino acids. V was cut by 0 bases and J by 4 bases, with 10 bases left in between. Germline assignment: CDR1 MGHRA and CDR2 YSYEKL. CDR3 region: CASSQDIRGNQPQHF. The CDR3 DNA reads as TGCGCCAGCAGCCAAGATATCAGGGGAAATCAGCCCCAGCATTTT.

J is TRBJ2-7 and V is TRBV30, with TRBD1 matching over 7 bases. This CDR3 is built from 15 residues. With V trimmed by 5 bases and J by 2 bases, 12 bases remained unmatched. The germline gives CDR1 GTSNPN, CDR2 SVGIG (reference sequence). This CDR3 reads CAWLPPEGGPYEQYF. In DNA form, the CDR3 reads TGTGCCTGGCTACCTCCGGAAGGGGGCCCCTACGAGCAGTACTTC.

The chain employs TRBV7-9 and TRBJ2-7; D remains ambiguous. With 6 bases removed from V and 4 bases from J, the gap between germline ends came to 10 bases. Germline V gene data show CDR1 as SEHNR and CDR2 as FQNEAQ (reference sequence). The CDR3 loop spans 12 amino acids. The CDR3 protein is CASSSAAYEQYF. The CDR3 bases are TGTGCCAGCAGTTCGGCGGCTTACGAGCAGTACTTC.

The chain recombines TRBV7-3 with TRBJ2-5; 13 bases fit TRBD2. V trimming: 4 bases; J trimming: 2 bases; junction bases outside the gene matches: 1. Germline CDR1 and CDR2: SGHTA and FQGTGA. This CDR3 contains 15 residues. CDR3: CASSSGLAGQETQYF. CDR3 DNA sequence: TGTGCCAGCAGCTCGGGACTAGCGGGACAAGAGACCCAGTACTTC. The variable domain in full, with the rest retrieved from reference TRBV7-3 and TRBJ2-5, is GAGVSQTPSNKVTEKGKYVELRCDPISGHTALYWYRQSLGQGPEFLIYFQGTGAADDSGLPNDRFFAVRPEGSVSTLKIQRTERGDSAVYLCASSSGLAGQETQYFGPGTRLLVL.

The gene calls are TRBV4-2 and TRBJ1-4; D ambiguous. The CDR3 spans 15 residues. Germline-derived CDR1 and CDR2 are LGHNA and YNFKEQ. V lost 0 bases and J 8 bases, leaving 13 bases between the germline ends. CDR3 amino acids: CASSQEHRGLEKLFF. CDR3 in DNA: TGTGCCAGCAGCCAAGAACACAGAGGGCTGGAAAAACTGTTTTTT.

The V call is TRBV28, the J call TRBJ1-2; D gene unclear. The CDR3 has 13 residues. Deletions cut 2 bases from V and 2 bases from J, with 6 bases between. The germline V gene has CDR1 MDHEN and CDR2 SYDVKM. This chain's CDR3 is CASSLRRNYGYTF. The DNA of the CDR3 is TGTGCCAGCAGTTTACGGAGGAACTATGGCTACACCTTC.

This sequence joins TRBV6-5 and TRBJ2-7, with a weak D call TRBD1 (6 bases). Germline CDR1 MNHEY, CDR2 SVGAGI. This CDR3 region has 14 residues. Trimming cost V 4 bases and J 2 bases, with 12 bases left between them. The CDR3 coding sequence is TGTGCCAGCAGTTCAAGGGACACTGCCTACGAGCAGTACTTC. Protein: CASSSRDTAYEQYF.

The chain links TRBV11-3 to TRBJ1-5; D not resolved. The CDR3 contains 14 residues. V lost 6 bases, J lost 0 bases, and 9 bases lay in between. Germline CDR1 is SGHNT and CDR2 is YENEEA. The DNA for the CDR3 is TGTGCCAGCAGGAAGTACTTTAGCAATCAGCCCCAGCATTTT. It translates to CASRKYFSNQPQHF.

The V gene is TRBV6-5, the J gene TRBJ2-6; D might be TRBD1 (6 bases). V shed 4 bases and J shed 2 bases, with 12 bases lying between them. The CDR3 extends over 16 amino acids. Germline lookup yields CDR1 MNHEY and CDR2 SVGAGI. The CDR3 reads CASSSFRGAGANVLTF. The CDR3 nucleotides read TGTGCCAGCAGTTCATTCAGGGGAGCTGGGGCCAACGTCCTGACTTTC.

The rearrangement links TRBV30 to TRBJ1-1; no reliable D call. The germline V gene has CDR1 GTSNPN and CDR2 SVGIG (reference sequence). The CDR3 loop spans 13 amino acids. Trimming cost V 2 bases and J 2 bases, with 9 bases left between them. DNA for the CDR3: TGTGCCTGGAGTCGGGAACGTAACACTGAAGCTTTCTTT. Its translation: CAWSRERNTEAFF.

The CDR3 spells CASTWSGLAGLGTDTQYF. CDR3 nucleotide sequence: TGCGCCAGCACCTGGTCGGGACTAGCGGGGCTCGGCACAGATACGCAGTATTTT. This sequence joins TRBV5-1 and TRBJ2-3, with 13 bases matching TRBD2. Germline-derived CDR1 and CDR2 are SGHRS and YFSETQ. The CDR3 consists of 18 residues. Trimming cost V 6 bases and J 1 base; bases outside gene matches: 11.

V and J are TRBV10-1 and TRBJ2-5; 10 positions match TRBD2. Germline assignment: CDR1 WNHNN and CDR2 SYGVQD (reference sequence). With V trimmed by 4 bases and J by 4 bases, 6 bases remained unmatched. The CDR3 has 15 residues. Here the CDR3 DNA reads TGCGCCAGCAGTGGTGTAGCGGGAGGCCCAGAGACCCAGTACTTC. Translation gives CASSGVAGGPETQYF.

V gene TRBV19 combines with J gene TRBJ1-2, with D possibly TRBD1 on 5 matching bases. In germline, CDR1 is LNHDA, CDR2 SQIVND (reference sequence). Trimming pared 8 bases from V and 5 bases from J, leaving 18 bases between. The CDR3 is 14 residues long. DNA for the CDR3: TGTGCCAGTTCTCCGGGACTGCACTCTTATGGCTACACCTTC. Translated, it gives CASSPGLHSYGYTF.

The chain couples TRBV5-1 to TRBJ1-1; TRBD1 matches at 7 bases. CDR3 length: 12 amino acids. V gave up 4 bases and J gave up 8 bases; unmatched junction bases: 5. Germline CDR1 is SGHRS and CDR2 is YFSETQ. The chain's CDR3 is CASSRDREEAFF. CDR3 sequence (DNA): TGCGCCAGCAGCCGAGACAGGGAAGAAGCTTTCTTT.

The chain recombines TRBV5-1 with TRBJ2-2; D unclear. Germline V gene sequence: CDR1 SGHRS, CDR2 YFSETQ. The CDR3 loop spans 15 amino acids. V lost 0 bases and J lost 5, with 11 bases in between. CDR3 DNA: TGCGCCAGCAGCTTGGCCGGGTCTCGGACCGGGGAGCTGTTTTTT. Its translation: CASSLAGSRTGELFF.

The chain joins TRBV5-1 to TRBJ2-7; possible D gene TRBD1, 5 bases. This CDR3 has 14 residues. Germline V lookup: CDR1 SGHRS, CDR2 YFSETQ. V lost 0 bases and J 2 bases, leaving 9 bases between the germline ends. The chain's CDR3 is CASSLVTVAYEQYF. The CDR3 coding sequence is TGCGCCAGCAGCTTGGTGACAGTTGCCTACGAGCAGTACTTC.